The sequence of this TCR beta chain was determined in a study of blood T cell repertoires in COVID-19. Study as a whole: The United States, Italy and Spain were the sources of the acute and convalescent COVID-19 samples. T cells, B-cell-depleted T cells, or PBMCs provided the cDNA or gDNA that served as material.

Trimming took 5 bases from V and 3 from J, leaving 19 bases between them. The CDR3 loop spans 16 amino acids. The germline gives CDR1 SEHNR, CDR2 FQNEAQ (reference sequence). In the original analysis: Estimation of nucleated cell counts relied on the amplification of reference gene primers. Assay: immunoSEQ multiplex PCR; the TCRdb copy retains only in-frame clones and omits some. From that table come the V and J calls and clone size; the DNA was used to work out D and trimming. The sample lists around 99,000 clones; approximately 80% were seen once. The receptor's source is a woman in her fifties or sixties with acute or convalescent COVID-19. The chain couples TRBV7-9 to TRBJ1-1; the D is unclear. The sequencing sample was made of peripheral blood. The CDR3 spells CASSPQLGLGHTEAFF. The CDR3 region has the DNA TGTGCCAGCAGCCCGCAACTCGGGTTAGGTCACACTGAAGCTTTCTTT.